A selection of T cell receptor beta chains follows, all from one sample in a study of T-cell reconstitution after alpha-beta-depleted transplantation in children. MiXCR, applied by TCRdb to the PCR reads, yields one record per CDR3 protein. The table records around 960,000 distinct CDR3 sequences, 25% to 30% of them present only once. The starting material was PBMCs, mostly from graft donor cells, obtained 360 days after TCRalphabeta/CD19-depleted stem cell transplant. The receptors derive from a boy in the first two years of life who had a stem cell transplant for SCID, so the T cells may come from the graft donor. The CDR3 runs from the conserved cysteine through the conserved F or W. The D gene is left open where the match is weak. A clone size is listed for some rows: how often the clone was seen (once, few, many), or a class if it is expanded.

clone_size	j_call	v_call	d_call	cdr3_nt	cdr3_aa
-	TRBJ2-1	TRBV28	TRBD2	TGTGCCAGCAGTCCCCTTAGCGGGGGGCCTTTGGGCAATGAGCAGTTCTTC	CASSPLSGGPLGNEQFF
-	TRBJ1-2	TRBV12-3/TRBV12-4	TRBD1	TGTGCCAGCAGTTCCGGGACAGGGAACTACGGCTACACCTTC	CASSSGTGNYGYTF
-	TRBJ2-7	TRBV12-3/TRBV12-4	TRBD2	TGTGCCAGCAGTTTTCAGCGGGGGGGCCGCGAGCAGTACTTC	CASSFQRGGREQYF
-	TRBJ2-3	TRBV28	-	TGTGCCAGCAGTTTAGAGAGGGTTGGGACCACCACAGATACGCAGTATTTT	CASSLERVGTTTDTQYF
few	TRBJ2-7	TRBV28	-	TGTGCCAGCAGTTTAGGACAGATTCTCTCCCGGGGCCCCGAGCAGTACTTC	CASSLGQILSRGPEQYF
few	TRBJ2-5	TRBV7-7	-	TGTGCCAGCAGCTTAGTGGACACGGGGACCCAGTACTTC	CASSLVDTGTQYF
few	TRBJ2-5	TRBV20-1	-	TGCAGTGCCAAAAAGCGACAGGTCCAAGAGACCCAGTACTTC	CSAKKRQVQETQYF
-	TRBJ2-3	TRBV5-1	TRBD1	TGCGCCAGCAGCTTGTACCCGGGACAGGGGGCGGGAGATACGCAGTATTTT	CASSLYPGQGAGDTQYF
few	TRBJ2-7	TRBV12-3/TRBV12-4	-	TGTGCCAGCAGTTTAGTATTGGGGGTCTACGAGCAGTACTTC	CASSLVLGVYEQYF
few	TRBJ2-7	TRBV5-1	-	TGCGCCAGCAGCTTGGCCTCTCCGGGACTGGGGGAGCAGTACTTC	CASSLASPGLGEQYF
-	TRBJ2-2	TRBV5-1	TRBD2	TGCGCCAGCAGCTTTTCGCGGGGGGACACCGGGGAGCTGTTTTTT	CASSFSRGDTGELFF
-	TRBJ2-3	TRBV30	TRBD2	TGTGCCTGGAGCCCCCGGACTAGCAACATGTATTTT	CAWSPRTSNMYF
-	TRBJ1-5	TRBV7-9	-	TGTGCCAGCAGCTTAGGGGGGAAACAGCCCCAGCATTTT	CASSLGGKQPQHF
few	TRBJ2-7	TRBV12-3/TRBV12-4	-	TGTGCCAGCAGCCCTGGGGGGGGGCCCTACGAGCAGTACTTC	CASSPGGGPYEQYF
-	TRBJ2-7	TRBV6-1	-	TGTGCCAGCGGAAGGACAGCTTCCAATATCTACGAGCAGTACTTC	CASGRTASNIYEQYF
-	TRBJ2-7	TRBV2	-	TGTGCCAGCGGCGACCCTTCGGGGTACGAGCAGTACTTC	CASGDPSGYEQYF
-	TRBJ2-1	TRBV20-1	-	TGCAGTGCTTTTCAACAGGGTATTGAGCAGTTCTTC	CSAFQQGIEQFF
-	TRBJ2-1	TRBV10-3	-	TGTGCCATCAGGGACCCAGGGGAAGGTATAAATGAGCAGTTCTTC	CAIRDPGEGINEQFF
few	TRBJ2-3	TRBV4-1	-	TGCGCCAGCAGCCAAGAAGGACGTTTCTCAGATACGCAGTATTTT	CASSQEGRFSDTQYF
-	TRBJ2-7	TRBV12-3/TRBV12-4	TRBD1	TGTGCCAGCAGTATAGGGGGACAGGGCCCCTACGAGCAGTACTTC	CASSIGGQGPYEQYF
many	TRBJ2-7	TRBV6-5	-	TGTGCCAGCAGCTTACGGGGAGGCGAGCAGTACTTC	CASSLRGGEQYF
-	TRBJ1-2	TRBV5-1	-	TGCGCCAGCAGCTCGATGACATATCTTTATGGCTACACCTTC	CASSSMTYLYGYTF
-	TRBJ2-5	TRBV5-1	TRBD2	TGCGCCAGCAGCTTCGGGCGGGGGAGCCAAGAGACCCAGTACTTC	CASSFGRGSQETQYF
-	TRBJ2-1	TRBV2	-	TGTGCCAGCAGTATCTGGACATCCAATGAGCAGTTCTTC	CASSIWTSNEQFF
-	TRBJ2-2	TRBV9	TRBD2	TGTGCCAGCAGCGTACTAGCGGGGGGGCCGGGCACCGGGGAGCTGTTTTTT	CASSVLAGGPGTGELFF
-	TRBJ1-1	TRBV19	TRBD1	TGTGCCAGTAGCAGACCGAGGGGGCGCGACACTGAAGCTTTCTTT	CASSRPRGRDTEAFF
-	TRBJ2-3	TRBV12-3/TRBV12-4	TRBD2	TGTGCCAGCAGTTTAGCGCATTTAGCGGGGCCCCAAGATACGCAGTATTTT	CASSLAHLAGPQDTQYF
few	TRBJ2-5	TRBV4-1	TRBD1	TGCGCCAGCAGCCAACGCTACCCGGGACAGGGGCAAGAGACCCAGTACTTC	CASSQRYPGQGQETQYF
-	TRBJ2-1	TRBV7-2	-	TGTGCCAGCAGACCCACGGCAGGACCCTACAATGAGCAGTTCTTC	CASRPTAGPYNEQFF
-	TRBJ2-2	TRBV12-3/TRBV12-4	TRBD2	TGTGCCAGCAGTTTGCGGCGGGAGCTTCGGAACACCGGGGAGCTGTTTTTT	CASSLRRELRNTGELFF
-	TRBJ2-3	TRBV28	-	TGTGCCAGCAGTGGTGGGGGACGTAGCACAGATACGCAGTATTTT	CASSGGGRSTDTQYF
-	TRBJ1-2	TRBV5-1	-	TGCGCCAGCAGCTTGGGACAGGTCAGGGATGGCTACACCTTC	CASSLGQVRDGYTF
few	TRBJ2-1	TRBV2	-	TGTGCCAGCAGTGAAGGAGCTCTATTACCGCTCTCCTACAATGAGCAGTTCTTC	CASSEGALLPLSYNEQFF
few	TRBJ1-1	TRBV11-2	-	TGTGCCAGCAGCTTAGGGCACCAGAACACTGAAGCTTTCTTT	CASSLGHQNTEAFF
few	TRBJ2-5	TRBV20-1	TRBD1	TGCAGTGCATGGTCCTTCGGCCGGGACAGGGAGGTCACTGGGGAGACCCAGTACTTC	CSAWSFGRDREVTGETQYF
-	TRBJ2-7	TRBV6-5	-	TGTGCCAGCAGCTACATGGTCCCACAGACTTCCCCCGTCTACGAGCAGTACTTC	CASSYMVPQTSPVYEQYF
-	TRBJ2-7	TRBV29-1	-	TGCAGCGTTGGTCCCGCAGGAGTAGCCTACGAGCAGTACTTC	CSVGPAGVAYEQYF
-	TRBJ2-5	TRBV4-2	TRBD2	TGTGCCAGCAGCCAAATCGCGGCCCGACGTGGGGGGACTATTCAAGAGACCCAGTACTTC	CASSQIAARRGGTIQETQYF
-	TRBJ2-5	TRBV12-3/TRBV12-4	-	TGTGCCAGCAGTTTCTTAAGCCAAGAGACCCAGTACTTC	CASSFLSQETQYF
-	TRBJ2-7	TRBV5-1	-	TGCGCCAGCAGCTTTGGGCCACGGGACTCCAGGACGTACGAGCAGTACTTC	CASSFGPRDSRTYEQYF
many	TRBJ2-1	TRBV20-1	-	TGCAGTGCTAGAAAAGGGTACAATGAGCAGTTCTTC	CSARKGYNEQFF
-	TRBJ2-7	TRBV12-3/TRBV12-4	-	TGTGCCAGCAGTCCCAACCAAAAGGGATCCTACGAGCAGTACTTC	CASSPNQKGSYEQYF
-	TRBJ2-3	TRBV10-3	-	TGTGCCATCAGTGAGCGAGAAAGAGGGCCACAGTATTTT	CAISERERGPQYF
-	TRBJ2-7	TRBV28	TRBD1	TGTGCCAGCAGTTTCACGACAGGGCAAGTTGCCTACGAGCAGTACTTC	CASSFTTGQVAYEQYF
once	TRBJ1-5	TRBV6-1	-	TGTGCCAGCGGGTTGAGTCAGCCCCAGCATTTT	CASGLSQPQHF
-	TRBJ2-5	TRBV2	-	TGTGCCAGCAGTGAGCCTGGGAAATTACCGTACTGGGGGGAAGAGACCCAGTACTTC	CASSEPGKLPYWGEETQYF
-	TRBJ2-3	TRBV12-3/TRBV12-4	-	TGTGCATCCCGGCCGGCGCAGGACCCAGATACGCAGTATTTT	CASRPAQDPDTQYF
few	TRBJ2-5	TRBV20-1	-	TGCAGTGCTAGAGGGGCTCAAGAGACCCAGTACTTC	CSARGAQETQYF
-	TRBJ2-6	TRBV6-1	-	TGTGCCAGCAGAACTTCCTACTCTGGGGCCAACGTCCTGACTTTC	CASRTSYSGANVLTF
few	TRBJ1-3	TRBV5-5	-	TGTGCCAGCGCCGAGACTGGAAACACCATATATTTT	CASAETGNTIYF
-	TRBJ2-7	TRBV2	-	TGTGCCAGCAGAGTAAGACAGACCGAGCAGTACTTC	CASRVRQTEQYF
-	TRBJ2-4	TRBV7-6	-	TGTGCCAGCAGCCCCGGCCCGGGGAACATTCAGTACTTC	CASSPGPGNIQYF
-	TRBJ2-1	TRBV12-3/TRBV12-4	TRBD1	TGTGCCAGCAGTTTTGGACAGGCGGCGTTCAATGAGCAGTTCTTC	CASSFGQAAFNEQFF
few	TRBJ2-2	TRBV5-5	TRBD2	TGTGCCAGCCTTAGCGGGGCTGCCGGGGAGCTGTTTTTT	CASLSGAAGELFF
few	TRBJ2-1	TRBV5-1	-	TGCGCCAGCAGACCCTGGGAGGGGGACGTCTCCTACAATGAGCAGTTCTTC	CASRPWEGDVSYNEQFF
few	TRBJ1-6	TRBV20-1	TRBD1	TGCAGTGCTAGGGTCCGTTTCGGGACAGATTATTCACCCCTCCACTTT	CSARVRFGTDYSPLHF
-	TRBJ2-5	TRBV15	TRBD2	TGTGCCACCAGCAGAGGTCCAATAGCGGGGGGCGGAGAGACCCAGTACTTC	CATSRGPIAGGGETQYF
once	TRBJ2-1	TRBV9	-	TGTGCCAGCAGCGTAGCTCCCTACAATGAGCAGTTCTTC	CASSVAPYNEQFF